The clone carrying this TCR beta chain appeared many times. The antigen remains undetermined. Amplification yielded TCR beta CDR3 regions, with RNA transcripts as the source. The primer set for the first-round RT-PCR of the TCR CDR3 was HTBI. Each CDR3 protein gets one entry after TCRdb re-called the multiplex PCR reads with MiXCR. The table shows about 400,000 distinct CDR3 sequences, with approximately 16% occurring only once. The sample comes from a study of T cells in Graves' hyperthyroidism and ophthalmopathy. About the research overall: Specimen type is peripheral blood, collected at initial diagnosis prior to any treatment. General study points: Most expanded thyroid clonotypes above 0.001 recurred in blood.

Exclusion of patients followed from uncontrolled infection, other autoimmune disease, pregnancy or lactation. CDR1 and CDR2 (germline): SGHRS, YFSETQ. The CDR3 sequence is 15 residues long. Trimming pared 0 bases from V and 0 bases from J, leaving 7 bases between. The chain has TRBV5-1 and TRBJ2-1; no reliable D call. The receptor was isolated from a woman aged 55-69 years with Graves' ophthalmopathy. The specimen sequenced was blood. CDR3 sequence reads: CASSLGQASYNEQFF. CDR3 coding DNA: TGCGCCAGCAGCTTGGGGCAGGCCTCCTACAATGAGCAGTTCTTC.